This entry concerns a single T cell receptor (beta chain). The source of the sample is a study of blood T cell repertoires in COVID-19. Looking at the study overall: Whether acute or convalescent, the COVID-19 samples came from the United States, Italy and Spain.

The protocol was immunoSEQ multiplex PCR, while the TCRdb copy is restricted to in-frame clones and leaves out a portion. Of tens of thousands of clones in the sample, around 85% are singletons; the top ten hold 2.5% to 3.5%. Germline-derived CDR1 and CDR2 are SNHLY and FYNNEI. This CDR3 has 12 amino acids. The V and J ends lost 5 bases and 6 bases respectively, with 11 bases between them. V usage is TRBV2 and J usage is TRBJ2-7; D not certain. The TCR originated in a woman aged 80 or over with COVID-19, enrolled during active disease. Specimen: peripheral blood. CDR3 coding DNA: TGTGCCAGCAGTCCCTCCGGCGGCGAGCAGTACTTC. Its translation is CASSPSGGEQYF.